A single sample gave rise to the 18 T cell receptor beta chains below, sequenced in a study of cytomegalovirus exposure and HLA in healthy donors. PCR used 60 Vbeta primers and 13 Jbeta primers. Sequenced by immunoSEQ multiplex PCR; TCRdb stores in-frame clones only, minus some. This table has about 180,000 clones, roughly 88% appearing once. The sample consisted of PBMCs. The source of these receptors is a girl aged 2 to 9 in good health and CMV-seropositive.

The chain combines TRBV28 with TRBJ1-1; 9 positions match TRBD1. Germline V gene sequence: CDR1 MDHEN, CDR2 SYDVKM. After removal of 6 bases from V and 4 bases from J, the junction contained 9 bases not matched to a gene. The CDR3 has 15 residues. The CDR3 DNA reads TGTGCCAGCAGACCGGGACAGGGAGGTGGCACTGAAGCTTTCTTT. Translated: CASRPGQGGGTEAFF. The full variable domain, completed using reference TRBV28 and TRBJ1-1, is DVKVTQSSRYLVKRTGEKVFLECVQDMDHENMFWYRQDPGLGLRLIYFSYDVKMKEKGDIPEGYSVSREKKERFSLILESASTNQTSMYLCASRPGQGGGTEAFFGQGTRLTVV.

This clone was counted once. This chain links TRBV14 with TRBJ2-7, with D hard to call. The germline V and J ends were trimmed by 1 base and 9 bases, with 16 bases remaining between them. The CDR3 covers 14 residues. Germline CDR1 is SGHDN and CDR2 is FVKESK. The CDR3 region is CASSQADLKSGQYF. The CDR3 coding sequence is TGTGCCAGCAGCCAAGCCGACCTTAAGTCGGGGCAGTACTTC.

This chain connects TRBV28 to TRBJ2-7; TRBD2 might be the D (5 bases). The V end lost 4 bases, the J end lost 3 bases, and 16 bases lay between the germline ends. The CDR3 runs to 15 residues. Germline-derived CDR1 and CDR2 are MDHEN and SYDVKM. The CDR3 reads CASSYADETIYEQYF. The CDR3 nucleotides read TGTGCCAGCAGTTACGCAGATGAGACTATCTACGAGCAGTACTTC.

The chain combines TRBV18 with TRBJ1-1; D might be TRBD1 (6 bases). Germline-derived CDR1 and CDR2 are KGHSH and LQKENI. V was cut by 5 bases and J by 12 bases, with 13 bases left in between. The CDR3 length is 11 residues. In DNA, the CDR3 is TGTGCCAGCTCAGCCGACAGGTGGCCTTTCTTT. It specifies CASSADRWPFF.

This clone was detected ten times or more. The genes are TRBV2 and TRBJ1-1; tentatively, D is TRBD1 (5 bases). This CDR3 comprises 14 residues. The V end lost 3 bases, the J end lost 6 bases, and 14 bases lay between the germline ends. CDR1 is SNHLY, CDR2 FYNNEI, per germline. The CDR3 nucleotides read TGTGCCAGCAGTGACGGCCTGGGGGAGGCTGAAGCTTTCTTT. This encodes CASSDGLGEAEAFF.

V is TRBV2 and J is TRBJ1-5, with D possibly TRBD1 on 6 matching bases. Per the germline V gene, CDR1 is SNHLY and CDR2 is FYNNEI. The CDR3 is 14 amino acids. Trimming cost V 7 bases and J 1 base, with 11 bases left between them. In nucleotides, the CDR3 is TGTGCCAGCACCGAAGACAGGAGCAATCAGCCCCAGCATTTT. Translated, it gives CASTEDRSNQPQHF.

The V and J genes are TRBV30 and TRBJ2-6, with 10 bases fitting TRBD2. This CDR3 region has 18 residues. Germline CDR1 is GTSNPN and CDR2 is SVGIG (reference sequence). Trimming at V came to 0 bases and at J to 0 bases, leaving 5 bases not matched to a gene. The CDR3 is CAWSVKAGGFSGANVLTF. The CDR3 coding sequence is TGTGCCTGGAGTGTAAAAGCGGGGGGGTTCTCTGGGGCCAACGTCCTGACTTTC.

The chain joins TRBV30 to TRBJ1-2, with 7 bases fitting TRBD1. The CDR3 sequence is 13 residues long. Per germline, CDR1 GTSNPN and CDR2 SVGIG (reference sequence). V shed 0 bases and J 8 bases; nucleotides not matched to a gene: 6. The CDR3 protein is CAWSVTGVRGYTF. The CDR3 nucleotides read TGTGCCTGGAGTGTAACAGGGGTACGCGGCTACACCTTC.

This sequence joins TRBV5-4 and TRBJ1-1; TRBD1 aligns across 7 bases. The V segment lost 3 bases and the J segment 5 bases; nucleotides outside the gene matches: 10. There are 15 residues in the CDR3. Germline values: CDR1 SGHNT, CDR2 YYREEE (reference sequence). The CDR3 reads CASSSPRTGGTEAFF. The CDR3 DNA reads as TGTGCCAGCAGCTCGCCTCGGACAGGAGGTACTGAAGCTTTCTTT. Full variable domain (rest looked up from reference TRBV5-4 and TRBJ1-1): ETGVTQSPTHLIKTRGQQVTLRCSSQSGHNTVSWYQQALGQGPQFIFQYYREEENGRGNFPPRFSGLQFPNYSSELNVNALELDDSALYLCASSSPRTGGTEAFFGQGTRLTVV.

V gene TRBV5-1 combines with J gene TRBJ1-5; perhaps TRBD1 as D (5 bases). The CDR3 has 13 amino acids. Trimming took 4 bases from V and 1 from J, leaving 6 bases between them. CDR1 and CDR2 (germline): SGHRS, YFSETQ. In DNA form, the CDR3 reads TGCGCCAGCAGCCCAGGGAGCAATCAGCCCCAGCATTTT. It is translated as CASSPGSNQPQHF.

This clone showed up just once. V usage is TRBV2 and J usage is TRBJ2-1; D may be TRBD1 (6 bases). Trimming took off 6 bases at V and 15 bases at J, with 18 bases between the two ends. The CDR3 runs 12 residues. Germline V lookup: CDR1 SNHLY, CDR2 FYNNEI. CDR3 region: CASRGPGADLFF. The CDR3 DNA reads as TGTGCCAGCAGAGGACCAGGGGCGGACCTGTTCTTC.

The chain is built from TRBV5-1 and TRBJ1-1; the D is unclear. Germline values: CDR1 SGHRS, CDR2 YFSETQ. Trimming took 0 bases from V and 1 from J, leaving 4 bases between them. This CDR3 comprises 13 residues. The chain's CDR3 is CASSLATNTEAFF. The CDR3 region has the DNA TGCGCCAGCAGCTTGGCTACGAACACTGAAGCTTTCTTT.

The gene calls are TRBV19 and TRBJ1-5; 10 bases line up with TRBD1. CDR3 length equals 17 residues. J lost 0 bases, V lost 5 bases, and 7 bases had no gene match. Germline V gene sequence: CDR1 LNHDA, CDR2 SQIVND (reference sequence). CDR3 residues: CASSLWTGGYSNQPQHF. The DNA for the CDR3 is TGTGCCAGTAGTCTATGGACAGGGGGATATAGCAATCAGCCCCAGCATTTT.

The chain uses TRBV15 and TRBJ1-5; 7 bases match TRBD1. The CDR3 length is 16 residues. V dropped 5 bases and J dropped 7; count of bases not matched to a gene: 14. Germline loops: CDR1 LNHNV, CDR2 YYDKDF (reference sequence). The CDR3: CATSWGLDRDGQPQHF. CDR3 in DNA: TGTGCCACCAGCTGGGGGCTCGACAGGGATGGACAGCCCCAGCATTTT.

The V gene is TRBV7-2, the J gene TRBJ2-3, with D perhaps matching TRBD2 (6 bases). Trimming shortened V by 3 bases and J by 8 bases, and 18 bases separated the two germline ends. CDR3 size: 15 residues. From germline, CDR1 is SGHTA and CDR2 FQGNSA. CDR3 sequence reads: CASSFAASVGGTQYF. CDR3 bases: TGTGCCAGCAGCTTTGCTGCTAGCGTGGGGGGTACGCAGTATTTT.

The rearrangement links TRBV7-3 to TRBJ2-1; D is unclear. CDR3 length equals 13 residues. With 5 bases removed from V and 6 bases from J, the gap between germline ends came to 11 bases. Germline values: CDR1 SGHTA, CDR2 FQGTGA. Here the CDR3 reads CASSDNRVNEQFF. CDR3 DNA: TGTGCCAGCAGCGATAATAGAGTCAATGAGCAGTTCTTC.

The chain joins TRBV19 to TRBJ2-1; TRBD1 agrees at 12 bases. V dropped 3 bases and J dropped 7; count of bases not matched to a gene: 10. This CDR3 is built from 17 residues. The V gene's germline CDR1 is LNHDA and CDR2 SQIVND (reference sequence). The CDR3 region has the DNA TGTGCCAGTAGTATCGGGACAGGGGGCAGCCTCGGGAATGAGCAGTTCTTC. This gives the protein CASSIGTGGSLGNEQFF.

This chain uses TRBV5-4 with TRBJ2-7; D call uncertain. The CDR3 length is 16 residues. The germline V gene has CDR1 SGHNT and CDR2 YYREEE (reference sequence). V was trimmed by 0 bases and J by 0 bases, leaving 13 bases between them. CDR3 bases: TGTGCCAGCAGCTTGGGACTGACGGCAAGCTCCTACGAGCAGTACTTC. This encodes CASSLGLTASSYEQYF.